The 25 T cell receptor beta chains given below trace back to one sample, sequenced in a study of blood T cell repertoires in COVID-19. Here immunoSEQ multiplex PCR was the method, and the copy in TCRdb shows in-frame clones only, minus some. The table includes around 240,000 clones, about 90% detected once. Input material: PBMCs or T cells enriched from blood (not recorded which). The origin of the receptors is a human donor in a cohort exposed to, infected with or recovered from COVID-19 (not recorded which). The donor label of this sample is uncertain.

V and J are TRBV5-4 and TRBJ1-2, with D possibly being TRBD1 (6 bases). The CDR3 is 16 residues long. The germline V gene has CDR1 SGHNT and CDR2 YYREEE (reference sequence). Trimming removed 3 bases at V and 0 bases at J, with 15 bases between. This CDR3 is CASSSPRQATNYGYTF. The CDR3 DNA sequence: TGTGCCAGCAGCTCCCCTCGACAGGCTACTAACTATGGCTACACCTTC.

The DNA for the CDR3 is TGCGCCAGCAGCCTTAGGTGGGGGGATGCTGAAGCTTTCTTT. It yields the protein CASSLRWGDAEAFF. The gene calls are TRBV4-1 and TRBJ1-1; TRBD1 might be the D (5 bases). Germline V gives CDR1 MGHRA, CDR2 YSYEKL. V lost 4 bases, J lost 6 bases, and 15 bases lay in between. This CDR3 has 14 residues.

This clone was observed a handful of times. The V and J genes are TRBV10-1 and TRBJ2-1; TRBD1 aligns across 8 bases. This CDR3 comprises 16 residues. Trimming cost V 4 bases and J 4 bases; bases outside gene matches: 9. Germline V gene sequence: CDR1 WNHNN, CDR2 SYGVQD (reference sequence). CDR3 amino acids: CASSARPGQEYNEQFF. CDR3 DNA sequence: TGCGCCAGCAGTGCCCGACCGGGACAGGAATACAATGAGCAGTTCTTC.

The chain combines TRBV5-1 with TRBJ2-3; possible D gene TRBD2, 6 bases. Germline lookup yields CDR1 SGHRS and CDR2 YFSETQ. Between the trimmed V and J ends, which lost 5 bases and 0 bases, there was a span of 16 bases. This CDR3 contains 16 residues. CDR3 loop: CASRKGFGGSTDTQYF. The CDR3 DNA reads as TGCGCCAGCAGGAAAGGATTCGGGGGTAGCACAGATACGCAGTATTTT.

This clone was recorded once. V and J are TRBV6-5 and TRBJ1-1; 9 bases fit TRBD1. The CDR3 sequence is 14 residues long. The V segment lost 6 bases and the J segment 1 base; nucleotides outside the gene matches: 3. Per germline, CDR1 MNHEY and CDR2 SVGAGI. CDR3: CASSGQGTNTEAFF. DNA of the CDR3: TGTGCCAGCAGCGGACAGGGGACGAACACTGAAGCTTTCTTT.

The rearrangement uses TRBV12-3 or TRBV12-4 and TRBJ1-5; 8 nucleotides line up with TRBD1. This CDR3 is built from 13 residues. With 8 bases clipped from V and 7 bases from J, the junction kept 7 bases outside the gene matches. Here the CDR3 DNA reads TGTGCCAGCCAGACAGGGGTCCAGCAGCCCCAGCATTTT. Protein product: CASQTGVQQPQHF.

CDR3 nucleotides: TGTGCCAGCAGTGTGACAGGCTACGAGCAGTACTTC. It specifies CASSVTGYEQYF. The chain carries TRBV2 and TRBJ2-7; D is perhaps TRBD1 (6 bases). The V end was cut by 4 bases, the J end by 3 bases, with 7 bases between. This CDR3 comprises 12 residues. CDR1 and CDR2 (germline): SNHLY, FYNNEI.

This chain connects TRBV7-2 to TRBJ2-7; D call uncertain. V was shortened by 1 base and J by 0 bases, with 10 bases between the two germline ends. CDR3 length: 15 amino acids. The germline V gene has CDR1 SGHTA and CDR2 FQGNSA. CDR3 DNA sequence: TGTGCCAGCAGCTTAGATTGGGCCAGCTCCTACGAGCAGTACTTC. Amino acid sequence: CASSLDWASSYEQYF. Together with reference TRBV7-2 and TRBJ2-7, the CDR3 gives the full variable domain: GAGVSQSPSNKVTEKGKDVELRCDPISGHTALYWYRQSLGQGLEFLIYFQGNSAPDKSGLPSDRFSAERTGGSVSTLTIQRTQQEDSAVYLCASSLDWASSYEQYFGPGTRLTVT.

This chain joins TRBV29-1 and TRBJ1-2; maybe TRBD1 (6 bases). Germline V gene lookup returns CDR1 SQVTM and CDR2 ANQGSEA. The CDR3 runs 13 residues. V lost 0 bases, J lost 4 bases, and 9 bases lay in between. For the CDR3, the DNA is TGCAGCGTTGAAGAAGAGGGGGTCTATGGCTACACCTTC. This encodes CSVEEEGVYGYTF.

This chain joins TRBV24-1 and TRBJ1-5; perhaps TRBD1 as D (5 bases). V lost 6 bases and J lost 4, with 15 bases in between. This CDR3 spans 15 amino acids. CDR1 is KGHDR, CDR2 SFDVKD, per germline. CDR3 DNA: TGTGCCACCAGTACCACGGGGGTTGGGAATCAGCCCCAGCATTTT. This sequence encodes CATSTTGVGNQPQHF.

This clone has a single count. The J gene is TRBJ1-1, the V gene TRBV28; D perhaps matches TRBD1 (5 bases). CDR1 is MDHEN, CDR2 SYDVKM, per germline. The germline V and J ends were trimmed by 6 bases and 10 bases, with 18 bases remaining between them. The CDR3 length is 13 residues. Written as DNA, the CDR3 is TGTGCCAGCAGCAAAACAGGATCTCTCGGAGCTTTCTTT. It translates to CASSKTGSLGAFF. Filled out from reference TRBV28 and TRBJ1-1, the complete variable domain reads DVKVTQSSRYLVKRTGEKVFLECVQDMDHENMFWYRQDPGLGLRLIYFSYDVKMKEKGDIPEGYSVSREKKERFSLILESASTNQTSMYLCASSKTGSLGAFFGQGTRLTVV.

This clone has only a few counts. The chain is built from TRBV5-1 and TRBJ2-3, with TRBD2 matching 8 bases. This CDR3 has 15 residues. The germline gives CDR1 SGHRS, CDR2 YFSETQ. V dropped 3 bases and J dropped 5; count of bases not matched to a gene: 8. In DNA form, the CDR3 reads TGCGCCAGCAGCTACCAAGCGGGGGAAGGAGATACGCAGTATTTT. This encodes CASSYQAGEGDTQYF. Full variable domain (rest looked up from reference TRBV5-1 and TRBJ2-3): KAGVTQTPRYLIKTRGQQVTLSCSPISGHRSVSWYQQTPGQGLQFLFEYFSETQRNKGNFPGRFSGRQFSNSRSEMNVSTLELGDSALYLCASSYQAGEGDTQYFGPGTRLTVL.

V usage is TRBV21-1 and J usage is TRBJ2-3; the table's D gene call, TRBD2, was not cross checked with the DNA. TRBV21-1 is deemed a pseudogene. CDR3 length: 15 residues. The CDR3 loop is CASPVSRVRADTQYF. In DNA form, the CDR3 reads TGTGCCAGCCCCGTCTCGCGGGTGAGGGCAGATACGCAGTATTTT.

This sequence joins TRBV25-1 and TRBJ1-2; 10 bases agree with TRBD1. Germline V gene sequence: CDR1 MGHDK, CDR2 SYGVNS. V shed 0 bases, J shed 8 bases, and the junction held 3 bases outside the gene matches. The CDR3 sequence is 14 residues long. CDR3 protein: CASSEYGTGEGYTF. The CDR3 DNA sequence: TGTGCCAGCAGTGAATACGGGACAGGGGAGGGCTACACCTTC.

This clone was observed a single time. Here the CDR3 reads CASSFGGNIQYF. The CDR3 DNA sequence: TGTGCCAGCAGCTTCGGGGGTAACATTCAGTACTTC. V and J are TRBV5-6 and TRBJ2-4, with D maybe TRBD2 (6 bases). V was shortened by 2 bases and J by 7 bases, with 7 bases between the two germline ends. This CDR3 comprises 12 residues. CDR1 is SGHDT, CDR2 YYEEEE, per germline.

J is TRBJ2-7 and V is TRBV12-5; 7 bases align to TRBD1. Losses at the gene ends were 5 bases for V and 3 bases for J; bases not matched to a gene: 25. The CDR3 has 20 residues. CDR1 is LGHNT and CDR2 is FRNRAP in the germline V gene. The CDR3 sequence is CASGRTGVARVSDKIYEQYF. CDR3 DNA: TGTGCTAGTGGTCGAACAGGGGTGGCGCGGGTATCGGATAAAATCTACGAGCAGTACTTC. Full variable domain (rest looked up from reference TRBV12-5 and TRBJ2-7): DARVTQTPRHKVTEMGQEVTMRCQPILGHNTVFWYRQTMMQGLELLAYFRNRAPLDDSGMPKDRFSAEMPDATLATLKIQPSEPRDSAVYFCASGRTGVARVSDKIYEQYFGPGTRLTVT.

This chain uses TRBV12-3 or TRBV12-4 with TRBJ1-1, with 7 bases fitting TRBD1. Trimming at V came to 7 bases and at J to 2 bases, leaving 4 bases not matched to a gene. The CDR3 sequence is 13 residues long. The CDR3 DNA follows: TGTGCCAGCACAGACAGGGTTAACACTGAAGCTTTCTTT. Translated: CASTDRVNTEAFF.

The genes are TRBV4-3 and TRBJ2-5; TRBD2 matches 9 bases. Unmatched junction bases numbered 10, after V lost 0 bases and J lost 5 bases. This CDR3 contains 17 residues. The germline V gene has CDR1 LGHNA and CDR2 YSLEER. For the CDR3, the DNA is TGCGCCAGCAGCCAAGAATTGCCCAGCGGGGGGTCGGAGACCCAGTACTTC. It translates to CASSQELPSGGSETQYF.

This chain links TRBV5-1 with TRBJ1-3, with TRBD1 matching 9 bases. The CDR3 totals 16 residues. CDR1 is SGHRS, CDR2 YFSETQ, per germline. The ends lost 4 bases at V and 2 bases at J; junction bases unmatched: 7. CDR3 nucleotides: TGCGCCAGCAGCCCGGGACAGGGTTTAACTGGAAACACCATATATTTT. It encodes CASSPGQGLTGNTIYF.

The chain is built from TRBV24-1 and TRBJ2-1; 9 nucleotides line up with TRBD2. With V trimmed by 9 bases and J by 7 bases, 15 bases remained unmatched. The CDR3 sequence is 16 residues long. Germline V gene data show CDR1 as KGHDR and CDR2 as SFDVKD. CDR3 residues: CATSRFGGGGANEQFF. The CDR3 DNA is TGTGCCACCTCCCGATTTGGGGGCGGGGGGGCGAATGAGCAGTTCTTC.

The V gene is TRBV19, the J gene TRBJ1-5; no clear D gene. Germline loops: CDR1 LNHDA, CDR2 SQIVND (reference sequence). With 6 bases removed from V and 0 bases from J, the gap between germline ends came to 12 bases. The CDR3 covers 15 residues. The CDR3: CASSLVAHSNQPQHF. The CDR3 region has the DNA TGTGCCAGTAGCCTCGTGGCACATAGCAATCAGCCCCAGCATTTT.

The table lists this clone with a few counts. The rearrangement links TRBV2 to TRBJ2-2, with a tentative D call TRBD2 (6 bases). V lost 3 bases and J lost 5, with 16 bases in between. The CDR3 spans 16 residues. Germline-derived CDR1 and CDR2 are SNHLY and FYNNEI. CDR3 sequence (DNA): TGTGCCAGCAGTGACTCAAGGCGGGGTTTGACCGGGGAGCTGTTTTTT. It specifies CASSDSRRGLTGELFF. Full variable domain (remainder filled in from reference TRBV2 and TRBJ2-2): EPEVTQTPSHQVTQMGQEVILRCVPISNHLYFYWYRQILGQKVEFLVSFYNNEISEKSEIFDDQFSVERPDGSNFTLKIRSTKLEDSAMYFCASSDSRRGLTGELFFGEGSRLTVL.

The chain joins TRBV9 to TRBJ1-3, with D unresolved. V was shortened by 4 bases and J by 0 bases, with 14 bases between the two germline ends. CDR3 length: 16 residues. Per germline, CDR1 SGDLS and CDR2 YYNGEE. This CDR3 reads CASSSSQLSSGNTIYF. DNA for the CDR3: TGTGCCAGCAGCTCATCACAGTTATCCTCTGGAAACACCATATATTTT.

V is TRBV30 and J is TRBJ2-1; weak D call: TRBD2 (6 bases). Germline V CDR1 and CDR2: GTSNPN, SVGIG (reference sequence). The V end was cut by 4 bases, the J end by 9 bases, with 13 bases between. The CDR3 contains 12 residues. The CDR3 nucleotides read TGTGCCTGGAACTCTGGGGGACTTGAGCAGTTCTTC. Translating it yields CAWNSGGLEQFF.

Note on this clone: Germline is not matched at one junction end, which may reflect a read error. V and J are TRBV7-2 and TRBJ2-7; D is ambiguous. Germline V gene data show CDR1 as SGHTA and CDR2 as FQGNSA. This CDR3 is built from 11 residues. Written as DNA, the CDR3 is TGTGCCAGCAGCTTAGAGCGATACCTTCACTTC. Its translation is CASSLERYLHF.